This T cell receptor (beta chain) was captured by sequencing in a study of blood T cell repertoires in COVID-19. Study context: Italy, Spain and the United States were the sources of the convalescent and acute COVID-19 samples.

This clone has just one count. Patients at the Seattle site were enrolled during active infection and followed longitudinally. From germline, CDR1 is MNHEY and CDR2 SVGAGI. The CDR3 is made up of 14 amino acids. V lost 6 bases to trimming and J lost 3 bases; unmatched junction nucleotides: 8. Profiled with immunoSEQ multiplex PCR; TCRdb holds only in-frame clones, not every one. This table has hundreds of thousands of clones, 85% to 90% appearing once. This TCR was sampled from a woman aged 45 to 65 with COVID-19, enrolled during active disease. What was sequenced was peripheral blood. The chain carries TRBV6-5 and TRBJ2-7; TRBD1 agrees at 7 bases. In DNA form, the CDR3 reads TGTGCCAGCAGACTCCAGACAGGGAGCTACGAGCAGTACTTC. Its protein product is CASRLQTGSYEQYF.